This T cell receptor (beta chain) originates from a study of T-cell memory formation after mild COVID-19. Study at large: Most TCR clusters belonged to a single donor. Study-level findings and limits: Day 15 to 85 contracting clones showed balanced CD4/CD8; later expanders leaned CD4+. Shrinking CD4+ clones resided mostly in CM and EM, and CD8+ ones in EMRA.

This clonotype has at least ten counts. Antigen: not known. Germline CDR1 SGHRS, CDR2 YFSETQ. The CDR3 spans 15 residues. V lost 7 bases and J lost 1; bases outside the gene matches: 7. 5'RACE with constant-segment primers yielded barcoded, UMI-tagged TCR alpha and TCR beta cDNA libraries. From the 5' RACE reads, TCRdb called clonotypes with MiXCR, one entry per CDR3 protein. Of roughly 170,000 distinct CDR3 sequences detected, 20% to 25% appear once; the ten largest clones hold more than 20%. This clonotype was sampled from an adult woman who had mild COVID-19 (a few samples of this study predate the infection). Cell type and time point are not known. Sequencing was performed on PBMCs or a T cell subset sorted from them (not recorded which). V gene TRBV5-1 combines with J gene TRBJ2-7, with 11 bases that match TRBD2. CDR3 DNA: TGCGCCAGCGCAACCGGGACTAGCGGTTCCTACGAGCAGTACTTC. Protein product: CASATGTSGSYEQYF.